This T cell receptor beta chain appears in the sequencing data of a study of blood T cell repertoires in COVID-19. Across the study: Spain, Italy and the United States supplied samples that represented acute and convalescent COVID-19. In each case, the material was cDNA or gDNA derived from T cells, B-cell-depleted T cells, or PBMCs.

Each participant's cohort was designated according to participant-reported clinical history. Deletions cut 3 bases from V and 1 base from J, with 19 bases between. Germline-derived CDR1 and CDR2 are KGHSH and LQKENI. This CDR3 spans 18 amino acids. In the authors' methods: Reference gene primer amplification yielded estimated nucleated cell counts. Here immunoSEQ multiplex PCR was the method, and the copy in TCRdb shows in-frame clones only, minus some. The V and J calls and clone size come from that table; D and trimming were worked out from the DNA. The repertoire holds about 300,000 clones, with over 75% as singletons.

The chain carries TRBV18 and TRBJ1-5, with D uncertain. Sequencing was performed on PBMCs or T cells enriched from blood (not recorded which). The TCR comes from a young man who had recovered from COVID-19. The CDR3 sequence: CASSPDISPVVSNQPQHF. The DNA of the CDR3 is TGTGCCAGCTCACCCGATATATCCCCGGTGGTAAGCAATCAGCCCCAGCATTTT.